This T cell receptor beta chain was documented in a study of blood T cell repertoires in COVID-19. This CDR3 comprises 18 residues. Trimming cost V 4 bases and J 0 bases, with 16 bases left between them. The germline V gene encodes CDR1 MDHEN and CDR2 SYDVKM. The method was immunoSEQ multiplex PCR; TCRdb's version includes in-frame clones alone and lacks a portion of them. The data hold about 380,000 clones, with 70% to 90% observed a single time. This clonotype originated in a young woman who had recovered from COVID-19. This rearrangement joins TRBV28 to TRBJ2-6, with D tentatively TRBD2 (6 bases). Sequenced material: PBMCs or T cells enriched from blood (not recorded which). CDR3 coding DNA: TGTGCCAGCAGTTCTACCCGGGGAGGTTACTCTGGGGCCAACGTCCTGACTTTC. This codes for CASSSTRGGYSGANVLTF.